Sequencing of this T cell receptor beta chain was carried out in a study of blood T cell repertoires in COVID-19. Using immunoSEQ multiplex PCR, the repertoire was profiled, and TCRdb retains in-frame clones only, with some absent. The data hold about 330,000 clones, with about nine tenths observed a single time. This CDR3 spans 15 amino acids. Germline-derived CDR1 and CDR2 are KGHSH and LQKENI. V was trimmed by 3 bases and J by 4 bases, leaving 15 bases between them. The rearrangement joins TRBV18 to TRBJ1-1; D is uncertain. The sample was peripheral blood. This TCR was sampled from a man aged 25 to 40 with COVID-19, enrolled during active disease. In DNA, the CDR3 is TGTGCCAGCTCACCGGAGCAGAATTCTGCCACTGAAGCTTTCTTT. Amino acids: CASSPEQNSATEAFF.